The present TCR beta chain was sequenced within a study of OX40 agonist ivuxolimab in advanced cancers. Whole-study context: Treatment received earlier with anti-PD-1, anti-PD-L1 or anti-CTLA-4 agents was allowed, and over 30% had some.

Sequencing used immunoSEQ multiplex PCR; TCRdb keeps in-frame clones, though not all of them. The sample includes roughly 97,000 clones, less than 90% of them seen just once. Whole-study findings and limits: Some of the lowest clonal expansion was seen in partial responders at 0.1-3.0 mg/kg. In the expanded peripheral T cells, antigen specificity was never determined. Clonal expansion from baseline to week 6 occurred in both CD4+ and CD8+ T cells.

The germline gives CDR1 MNHEY, CDR2 SMNVEV (reference sequence). The V and J ends lost 2 bases and 6 bases, in that order; junction bases with no gene match: 4. The CDR3 is made up of 15 amino acids. For this clone: Its antigen is not identified.

This TCR came from an adult with an advanced solid tumor such as melanoma, head and neck, liver or kidney cancer. The V and J genes are TRBV27 and TRBJ2-1; 10 nucleotides match TRBD2. Source: CD4+ or CD8+ T cells sorted from blood, taken in a trial of the OX40 agonist ivuxolimab. CDR3 coding DNA: TGTGCCAGCAGTTTAATGGCTAGCGGGGGCAATGAGCAGTTCTTC. Its protein is CASSLMASGGNEQFF.